This is a list of T cell receptor beta chains from one sample in a study of cytomegalovirus exposure and HLA in healthy donors. Repertoires were generated with immunoSEQ multiplex PCR, while TCRdb's copy carries only in-frame clones and drops some. With some 130,000 clones in the sample, the ten largest clones hold over 1.5%. What was sequenced was PBMCs. The receptors here all came from a man aged 18 to 30 in good health and CMV-seronegative. CDR3s include the opening cysteine and the closing phenylalanine or tryptophan. D genes are given only for firm matches.

J gene,CDR3 length,D gene,V gene,CDR3 protein,CDR3 DNA
TRBJ1-2,16,NA,TRBV28,CASSYTRWAANYGYTF,TGTGCCAGCAGTTATACTCGTTGGGCAGCTAACTATGGCTACACCTTC
TRBJ1-1,13,NA,TRBV18,CASSPPAESQAFF,TGTGCCAGCTCACCACCGGCGGAGTCCCAAGCTTTCTTT
TRBJ2-3,22,TRBD1,TRBV5-1,CASSFPSLRTGDTLQRTDTQYF,TGCGCCAGCAGCTTCCCTTCTCTTAGGACAGGGGACACTCTCCAACGCACAGATACGCAGTATTTT
TRBJ2-3,14,TRBD1,TRBV5-1,CASSVDRSTDTQYF,TGCGCCAGCAGCGTGGACAGGAGCACAGATACGCAGTATTTT
TRBJ1-1,15,TRBD1,TRBV28,CASTGQALGNTEAFF,TGTGCCAGCACGGGACAGGCCTTAGGGAACACTGAAGCTTTCTTT
TRBJ2-7,16,TRBD2,TRBV11-2,CASSFLSGDPSYEQYF,TGTGCCAGCAGCTTCCTTAGCGGGGATCCCTCCTACGAGCAGTACTTC
TRBJ2-2,15,NA,TRBV6-6,CASTSRSLNTGELFF,TGTGCCAGCACCTCAAGGAGCTTGAACACCGGGGAGCTGTTTTTT
TRBJ2-3,16,TRBD2,TRBV7-8,CASSTRLAESTDTQYF,TGTGCCAGCAGCACCCGACTAGCGGAGAGCACAGATACGCAGTATTTT
TRBJ1-3,16,NA,TRBV18,CASSPRDGSSGNTIYF,TGTGCCAGCTCACCAAGGGACGGGAGCTCTGGAAACACCATATATTTT
TRBJ2-5,15,TRBD2,TRBV10-3,CAISEIAGVQETQYF,TGTGCCATCTCAGAAATAGCGGGAGTCCAAGAGACCCAGTACTTC
TRBJ2-7,15,NA,TRBV6-5,CASRTRGIPSYEQYF,TGTGCCAGCCGAACCCGGGGTATACCCTCCTACGAGCAGTACTTC
TRBJ2-7,16,NA,TRBV18,CASSPQQRWGSYEQYF,TGTGCCAGCTCACCACAGCAGCGGTGGGGCTCCTACGAGCAGTACTTC
TRBJ2-7,15,TRBD1,TRBV10-3,CAIRGAGTGPYEQYF,TGTGCCATCAGGGGGGCCGGGACAGGCCCCTACGAGCAGTACTTC
TRBJ2-3,14,NA,TRBV29-1,CSLRDAGSTSTQYF,TGCAGCCTCCGAGACGCGGGGAGCACCAGTACGCAGTATTTT
TRBJ1-3,16,NA,TRBV5-5,CASSLAPGALGNTIYF,TGTGCCAGCAGCTTGGCCCCAGGGGCTTTGGGAAACACCATATATTTT
TRBJ1-2,15,NA,TRBV9,CASSAGPDKGYGYTF,TGTGCCAGCAGCGCTGGCCCGGACAAGGGCTATGGCTACACCTTC
TRBJ2-7,14,TRBD2,TRBV7-2,CASRRAGAQYEQYF,TGTGCCAGCAGGCGAGCGGGAGCTCAATACGAGCAGTACTTC
TRBJ2-7,16,TRBD1,TRBV29-1,CSVEPTGTGGSYEQYF,TGCAGCGTCGAACCTACCGGGACAGGGGGCTCCTACGAGCAGTACTTC
TRBJ1-2,11,NA,TRBV29-1,CSVGPEYGYTF,TGCAGCGTTGGTCCGGAGTATGGCTACACCTTC
TRBJ1-1,16,TRBD1,TRBV4-3,CASSLGTGFSNTEAFF,TGCGCCAGCAGCCTTGGGACAGGGTTTTCGAACACTGAAGCTTTCTTT
TRBJ2-7,14,TRBD2,TRBV4-1,CASSQAGGSYEQYF,TGCGCCAGCAGCCAAGCGGGAGGCTCCTACGAGCAGTACTTC
TRBJ1-5,12,NA,TRBV19,CASSISGTPQHF,TGTGCCAGTAGTATAAGCGGAACGCCCCAGCATTTT
TRBJ2-7,15,NA,TRBV27,CASSLDMAHSYEQYF,TGTGCCAGCAGTTTAGACATGGCGCACTCCTACGAGCAGTACTTC
TRBJ1-1,14,TRBD1,TRBV19,CASSTRQGRAEAFF,TGTGCCAGTAGTACCAGACAGGGCAGGGCTGAAGCTTTCTTT
TRBJ1-5,14,NA,TRBV5-1,CASSPGSSNQPQHF,TGCGCCAGCAGCCCCGGGTCCAGCAATCAGCCCCAGCATTTT
TRBJ2-2,15,NA,TRBV7-9,CASSTRTSNTGELFF,TGTGCCAGCAGCACAAGGACTTCGAACACCGGGGAGCTGTTTTTT
TRBJ1-4,18,NA,TRBV27,CASSLSEGYRRSNEKLFF,TGTGCCAGCAGTTTATCGGAAGGATACAGACGGTCTAATGAAAAACTGTTTTTT
TRBJ1-1,14,TRBD1,TRBV9,CASSVWDRNTEAFF,TGTGCCAGCAGCGTGTGGGACAGGAACACTGAAGCTTTCTTT
TRBJ1-6,18,NA,TRBV11-1,CASSLVPMADGLMPPLHF,TGTGCCAGCAGCTTAGTCCCCATGGCGGATGGTTTGATGCCACCCCTCCACTTT
TRBJ1-4,13,TRBD1,TRBV28,CASTGTENEKLFF,TGTGCCAGCACAGGGACAGAAAATGAAAAACTGTTTTTT
TRBJ2-7,14,TRBD2,TRBV11-2,CASSTRLAAYEQYF,TGTGCCAGCAGCACCCGACTAGCGGCCTACGAGCAGTACTTC
TRBJ1-2,14,TRBD1,TRBV27,CASGGDRINYGYTF,TGTGCCAGCGGGGGGGACAGGATTAACTATGGCTACACCTTC
TRBJ2-2,15,TRBD2,TRBV7-3,CASSSSGGATGELFF,TGTGCCAGCAGCTCCTCGGGAGGGGCCACCGGGGAGCTGTTTTTT
TRBJ2-1,15,TRBD1,TRBV5-1,CASSGRTGLYNEQFF,TGCGCCAGCAGCGGACGGACAGGACTCTACAATGAGCAGTTCTTC
TRBJ1-1,14,NA,TRBV7-2,CASSYLFGDTEAFF,TGTGCCAGCAGCTACCTCTTCGGGGACACTGAAGCTTTCTTT
TRBJ2-7,15,TRBD1,TRBV11-3,CASSSGQGASYEQYF,TGTGCCAGCAGTTCTGGACAGGGGGCTTCCTACGAGCAGTACTTC
TRBJ2-1,18,NA,TRBV11-3,CASSSPRETQANYNEQFF,TGTGCCAGCAGCTCGCCCCGCGAGACTCAAGCCAACTACAATGAGCAGTTCTTC
TRBJ2-7,17,TRBD1,TRBV27,CASPPARTGTGEREQYF,TGTGCCAGCCCCCCCGCTAGAACCGGGACAGGGGAAAGGGAGCAGTACTTC
TRBJ1-1,13,NA,TRBV11-2,CASSPTGGAEAFF,TGTGCCAGCAGCCCCACAGGAGGGGCTGAAGCTTTCTTT
TRBJ1-4,15,NA,TRBV5-4,CASSPAGPSYEKLFF,TGTGCCAGCAGTCCCGCGGGACCATCCTATGAAAAACTGTTTTTT
TRBJ1-3,14,NA,TRBV19,CASSMVGPGNTIYF,TGTGCCAGTAGTATGGTGGGGCCTGGAAACACCATATATTTT
TRBJ2-7,14,NA,TRBV29-1,CSVAGDGRTYEQYF,TGCAGCGTTGCGGGGGATGGACGCACCTACGAGCAGTACTTC
TRBJ2-7,12,TRBD1,TRBV27,CASSQNRGEQYF,TGTGCCAGCAGTCAAAACAGGGGCGAGCAGTACTTC
TRBJ2-3,13,NA,TRBV27,CASSLGRTDTQYF,TGTGCCAGCAGTTTAGGGCGAACAGATACGCAGTATTTT
TRBJ2-3,10,NA,TRBV25-1,CATYGDTQYF,TGTGCCACCTATGGAGATACGCAGTATTTT
TRBJ1-3,17,NA,TRBV7-3,CASSSMLRGDSGNTIYF,TGTGCCAGCAGCTCGATGCTTCGGGGAGACTCTGGAAACACCATATATTTT
TRBJ1-3,14,TRBD1,TRBV2,CASSGTGFGNTIYF,TGTGCCAGCAGTGGGACAGGGTTCGGAAACACCATATATTTT
TRBJ2-1,16,TRBD1,TRBV28,CASSFYSQGAGNEQFF,TGTGCCAGCAGTTTCTACTCACAGGGGGCGGGAAATGAGCAGTTCTTC
TRBJ1-6,15,NA,TRBV9,CASSVVGEGRSPLHF,TGTGCCAGCAGCGTAGTTGGAGAGGGTCGATCACCCCTCCACTTT
TRBJ2-3,14,TRBD2,TRBV15,CATKSGRDSDTQYF,TGTGCCACCAAGAGCGGGAGGGACTCAGATACGCAGTATTTT